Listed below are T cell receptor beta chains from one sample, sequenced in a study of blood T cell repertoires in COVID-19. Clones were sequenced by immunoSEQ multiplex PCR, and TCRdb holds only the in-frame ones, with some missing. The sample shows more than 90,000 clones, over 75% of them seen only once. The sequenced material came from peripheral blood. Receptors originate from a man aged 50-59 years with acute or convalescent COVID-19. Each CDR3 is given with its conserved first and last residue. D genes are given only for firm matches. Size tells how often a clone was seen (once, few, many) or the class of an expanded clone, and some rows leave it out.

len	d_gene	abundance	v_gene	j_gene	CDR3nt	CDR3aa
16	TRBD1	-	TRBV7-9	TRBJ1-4	TGTGCCAGCAGCAAGGGGGCGTTGGTGACTAATGAAAAACTGTTTTTT	CASSKGALVTNEKLFF
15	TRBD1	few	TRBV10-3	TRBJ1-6	TGTGCCATCAGTGATGTGGGGACAGGAGGTTCACCCCTCCACTTT	CAISDVGTGGSPLHF
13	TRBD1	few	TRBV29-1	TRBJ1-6	TGCAGCGTCCAGACAGGGGGCGAGTCACCCCTCCACTTT	CSVQTGGESPLHF
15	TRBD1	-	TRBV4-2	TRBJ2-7	TGTGCCAGCAGCCCCCGGGACAGGGCGGACTACGAGCAGTACTTC	CASSPRDRADYEQYF
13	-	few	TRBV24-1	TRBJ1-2	TGTGCCACCAGTGACACATCCCTCCATGGCTACACCTTC	CATSDTSLHGYTF
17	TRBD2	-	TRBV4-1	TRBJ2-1	TGCGCCAGCAGCCAAGATCCACCCGGGACTACCAACAATGAGCAGTTCTTC	CASSQDPPGTTNNEQFF
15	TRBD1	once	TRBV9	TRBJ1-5	TGTGCCAGCAGCCGAGGACAGGGGGGGAATCAGCCCCAGCATTTT	CASSRGQGGNQPQHF
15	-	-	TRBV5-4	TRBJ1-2	TGTGCCAGCAGCTTTGAGGCAGGGGCCAGGGATGGCTACACCTTC	CASSFEAGARDGYTF
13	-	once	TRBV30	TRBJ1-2	TGTGCCTGGAAGAGGCCACCTAACTATGGCTACACCTTC	CAWKRPPNYGYTF
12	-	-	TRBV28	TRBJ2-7	TGTGCCAGCAGTACGACAGACTCCCAGGCGCACTTC	CASSTTDSQAHF
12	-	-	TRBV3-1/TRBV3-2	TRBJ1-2	TGTGCCAGCACCCGAGGGGGCTATGGCTACACCTTC	CASTRGGYGYTF
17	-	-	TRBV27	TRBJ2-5	TGTGCCAGCAGCCAAAGGGTCTATGTTCGGGGAGGAGAGACCCAGTACTTC	CASSQRVYVRGGETQYF
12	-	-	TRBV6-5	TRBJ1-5	TGTGCCAGCAGCGAGTACAGGGATGGAAAACATTTT	CASSEYRDGKHF
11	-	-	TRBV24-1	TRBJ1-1	TGTGCCACCAGTTGGGGGGGGGAAGCTTTCTTT	CATSWGGEAFF
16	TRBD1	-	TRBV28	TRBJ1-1	TGTGCCAGCAGTCCACTTCCGACAGGGGGCCGCGCTGAAGCTTTCTTT	CASSPLPTGGRAEAFF
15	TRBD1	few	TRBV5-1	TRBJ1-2	TGCGCCAGCAAAACAGGGGAAACAGCTAACTATGGCTACACCTTC	CASKTGETANYGYTF
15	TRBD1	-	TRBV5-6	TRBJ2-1	TGTGCCAGCAGCTCCGTATTAAAGGGGGCGCTGGAGCAGTTCTTC	CASSSVLKGALEQFF
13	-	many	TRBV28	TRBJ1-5	TGTGCCAGCAGTTACTCTCGGGATAAGCCCCAGCATTTT	CASSYSRDKPQHF
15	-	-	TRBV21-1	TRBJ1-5	TGTGCCAGCAGCCCATGGCGGAGGCGCGATCAGCCCCAGCATTTT	CASSPWRRRDQPQHF
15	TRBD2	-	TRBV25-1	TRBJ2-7	TGTGCCAGCAGTGCCCTGGGGGGGTACTCCTACGAGCAGTACTTC	CASSALGGYSYEQYF
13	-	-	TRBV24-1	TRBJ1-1	TGTGCCACTAGATTTGGGCAGCGGGGGAAGCTTTTCTTT	CATRFGQRGKLFF
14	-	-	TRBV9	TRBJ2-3	TGTGCCAGCAGCGTGGCGGGACTCACAGATACGCAGTATTTT	CASSVAGLTDTQYF
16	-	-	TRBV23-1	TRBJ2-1	TGCGCCAGCAGCTGGCTCCGGGACAAAACGTACAATGAGCAGTTCTTC	CASSWLRDKTYNEQFF
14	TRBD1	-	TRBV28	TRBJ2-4	TGTGCCAGCAGTTTCCGGATGGCAGGGGGCGGGGTGTACTTC	CASSFRMAGGGVYF
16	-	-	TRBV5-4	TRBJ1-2	TGTGCCAGCAGCGCCGGGACACCAGAAACTAGGGGTGGCTACACCTTC	CASSAGTPETRGGYTF
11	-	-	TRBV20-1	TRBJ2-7	TGCAGTGCTGACTTTTCCTACGAGCAGTACTTC	CSADFSYEQYF
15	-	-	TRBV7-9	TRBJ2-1	TGTGCCAGCAGCTTCCCAGGGGGGTCATACAATGAGCAGTTCTTC	CASSFPGGSYNEQFF
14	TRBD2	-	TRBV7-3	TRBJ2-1	TGTGCCAGCAGCTTAGGATCGGGAGGTAATGAGCAGTTCTTC	CASSLGSGGNEQFF
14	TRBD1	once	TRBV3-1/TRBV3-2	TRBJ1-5	TGTGCCAGCAGCCGACAGGGGATGATGGAGCCCCAGCATTTT	CASSRQGMMEPQHF
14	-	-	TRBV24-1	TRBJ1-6	TGTGCCACCCGGGGTGCTCGGGAGAATTCACCCCTCCACTTT	CATRGARENSPLHF
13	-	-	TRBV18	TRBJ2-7	TGTGCCAGCTCACCACAAGCTCCCTACGAGCAGTACTTC	CASSPQAPYEQYF
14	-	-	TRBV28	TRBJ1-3	TGTGCCAGCAGTGTCCCGGGGTCTGGAAACACCATATATTTT	CASSVPGSGNTIYF
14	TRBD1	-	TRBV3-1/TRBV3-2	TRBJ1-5	TGTGCCAGCAGCCAAGGGACAGGGAATAGCCCCCAGCATTTT	CASSQGTGNSPQHF
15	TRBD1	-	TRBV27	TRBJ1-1	TGTGCCAGCAGTCCCCCTGACAGGGGAAACACTGAAGCTTTCTTT	CASSPPDRGNTEAFF
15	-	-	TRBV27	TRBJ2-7	TGTGCCAGCAGAGACAGGCGCCTAGACTCCTACGAGCAGTACTTC	CASRDRRLDSYEQYF
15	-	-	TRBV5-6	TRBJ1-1	TGTGCCAGCAGCGCGGCGGGGGCGGGGAACACTGAAGCTTTCTTT	CASSAAGAGNTEAFF
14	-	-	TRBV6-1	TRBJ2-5	TGTGCCAGCAGTGAAGCAAGCCCTAAAGAGACCCAGTACTTC	CASSEASPKETQYF
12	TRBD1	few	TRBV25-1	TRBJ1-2	TGTGCCAGCAGTGCGACAGGGCAGGGCTACACCTTC	CASSATGQGYTF
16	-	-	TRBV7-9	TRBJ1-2	TGTGCCAGCAGCTTAGACCTTGGGACACGCAACTATGGCTACACCTTC	CASSLDLGTRNYGYTF
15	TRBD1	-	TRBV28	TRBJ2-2	TGTGCCAGCAGTCCTTTGGACAGGGGAACCGGGGAGCTGTTTTTT	CASSPLDRGTGELFF
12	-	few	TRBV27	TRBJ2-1	TGTGCCAGCAGTCCTGGACTCAGCGGGTCGTTCTTC	CASSPGLSGSFF
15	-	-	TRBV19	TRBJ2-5	TGTGCCAGTAGTATAGACGCCAGACATCAAGAGACCCAGTACTTC	CASSIDARHQETQYF
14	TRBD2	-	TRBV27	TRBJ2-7	TGTGCCAGCAGTTTATCGGGAGGGCCTTACGAGCAGTACTTC	CASSLSGGPYEQYF
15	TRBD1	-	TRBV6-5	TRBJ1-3	TGTGCCAGCAGACCGGGACAGGGATCTGGAAACACCATATATTTT	CASRPGQGSGNTIYF
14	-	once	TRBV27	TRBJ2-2	TGTGCCAGCAGCCGAATTAGCGGTTCCGGGGAGCTGTTTTTT	CASSRISGSGELFF
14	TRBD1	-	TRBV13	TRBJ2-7	TGTGCCAGCAGCTTCTCCCCCGGGACAGACGAGCAGTACTTC	CASSFSPGTDEQYF